The 11 T cell receptor beta chains listed next were all sequenced from one sample in a study of identical twins. MiXCR was run by TCRdb on the 5' RACE reads, yielding one entry per CDR3 protein. The table has about 520,000 distinct CDR3 sequences, 20% to 25% seen once. These data are also associated with another study on T cells expressing NK-cell markers.

The source material was CD4+ T cells sorted from blood. Receptors were obtained from a woman younger than 35 in good health.

The CDR3 bases are TGTGCCAGCTCCGCGACAGGGGGCTCTCCACCCCTCCACTTT. This translates into CASSATGGSPPLHF. The chain has TRBV14 and TRBJ1-6; 10 bases align to TRBD1. The V segment lost 8 bases and the J segment 11 bases; nucleotides outside the gene matches: 9. The CDR3 contains 14 residues. Germline V gives CDR1 SGHDN, CDR2 FVKESK.

This clonotype was recorded a few times. V is TRBV7-9 and J is TRBJ2-7; TRBD1 aligns across 8 bases. The CDR3 has 16 residues. Germline V gene sequence: CDR1 SEHNR, CDR2 FQNEAQ (reference sequence). The J segment lost 3 bases and the V segment lost 5 bases, leaving 12 bases of the junction unmatched. This CDR3 is CASSTEDGQGHYEQYF. The CDR3 DNA follows: TGTGCCAGCAGCACCGAGGATGGACAGGGCCACTACGAGCAGTACTTC.

The CDR3 protein is CASTREGYNEQFF. CDR3 nucleotides: TGTGCCAGCACGCGGGAGGGGTACAATGAGCAGTTCTTC. V usage is TRBV6-2 or TRBV6-3 and J usage is TRBJ2-1, with 9 bases matching TRBD2. Germline CDR1 is MNHEY and CDR2 is SVGEGT. Trimming cost V 7 bases and J 4 bases; bases outside gene matches: 2. The CDR3 sequence is 13 residues long.

The chain combines TRBV7-2 with TRBJ2-1; 8 bases are a match to TRBD2. The germline V gene encodes CDR1 SGHTA and CDR2 FQGNSA. V was pared by 8 bases and J by 13 bases, with 22 bases of the junction left unmatched. The CDR3 sequence is 16 residues long. CDR3 bases: TGTGCCAGCTCCTCCTCCAGCGGGAGCCTCCCCGCCAGACAGTTCTTC. It translates to CASSSSSGSLPARQFF.

This chain joins TRBV20-1 and TRBJ2-1; D is uncertain. The CDR3 length is 11 residues. Germline V gene data show CDR1 as DFQATT and CDR2 as SNEGSKA (reference sequence). Trimming removed 6 bases at V and 7 bases at J, with 10 bases between. CDR3 coding DNA: TGCAGTGCCAAATGGGGTAATGAGCAGTTCTTC. It is translated as CSAKWGNEQFF.

The J gene is TRBJ2-3, the V gene TRBV24-1; tentatively, D is TRBD2 (6 bases). The ends were cut back, 4 bases at V and 4 bases at J, with 17 bases in the middle. CDR1 and CDR2 from the germline V gene are KGHDR and SFDVKD. The CDR3 covers 16 residues. CDR3: CATSDRRGGAPDTQYF. CDR3 nucleotide sequence: TGTGCCACCAGTGACCGACGAGGCGGGGCTCCAGATACGCAGTATTTT.

J is TRBJ2-6 and V is TRBV10-3; D possibly matches TRBD1 or TRBD2 (6 bases each). Deletions cut 8 bases from V and 0 bases from J, with 17 bases between. Germline V lookup: CDR1 ENHRY, CDR2 SYGVKD. The CDR3 has 17 amino acids. This CDR3 is CAIGGGKLYSGANVLTF. The CDR3 coding sequence is TGTGCCATCGGAGGGGGGAAGCTTTACTCTGGGGCCAACGTCCTGACTTTC.

The chain is built from TRBV20-1 and TRBJ2-7, with D uncertain. Germline V lookup: CDR1 DFQATT, CDR2 SNEGSKA (reference sequence). The V end lost 6 bases, the J end lost 2 bases, and 14 bases lay between the germline ends. This CDR3 comprises 13 residues. The DNA for the CDR3 is TGCAGTGCCCTTAGACCCGCTCCCTACGAGCAGTACTTC. The encoded protein is CSALRPAPYEQYF.

The V call is TRBV12-5, the J call TRBJ1-2, with D maybe TRBD1 (5 bases). Germline values: CDR1 LGHNT, CDR2 FRNRAP. V lost 4 bases to trimming and J lost 0 bases, with 9 bases between them. The CDR3 is made up of 14 amino acids. CDR3 coding DNA: TGTGCTAGTGGTTCAGGGACCTCTAACTATGGCTACACCTTC. This gives the protein CASGSGTSNYGYTF.

The rearrangement links TRBV4-3 to TRBJ2-7; 10 positions agree with TRBD2. V dropped 4 bases and J dropped 0; count of bases not matched to a gene: 9. The CDR3 length is 17 residues. Per the germline V gene, CDR1 is LGHNA and CDR2 is YSLEER. CDR3: CASSRGLADDYSYEQYF. CDR3 bases: TGCGCCAGCAGCCGAGGACTAGCGGACGATTACTCCTACGAGCAGTACTTC.

This chain joins TRBV6-2 or TRBV6-3 and TRBJ1-5, with 8 bases identical to TRBD1. The V and J ends lost 5 bases and 5 bases, in that order; junction bases with no gene match: 8. CDR3 size: 15 residues. Germline V gene lookup returns CDR1 MNHEY and CDR2 SVGEGT. The CDR3 protein is CASSQPTGDDQPQHF. The CDR3 DNA reads TGTGCCAGCAGTCAGCCGACAGGGGACGATCAGCCCCAGCATTTT.